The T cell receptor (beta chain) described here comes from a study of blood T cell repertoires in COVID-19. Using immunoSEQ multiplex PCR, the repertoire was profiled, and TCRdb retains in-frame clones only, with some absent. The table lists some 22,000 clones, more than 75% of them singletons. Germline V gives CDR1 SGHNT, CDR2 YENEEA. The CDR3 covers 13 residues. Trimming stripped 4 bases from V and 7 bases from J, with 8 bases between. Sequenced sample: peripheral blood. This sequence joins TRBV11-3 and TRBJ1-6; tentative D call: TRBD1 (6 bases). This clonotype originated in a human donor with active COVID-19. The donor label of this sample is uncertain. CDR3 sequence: CASSSDRNSPLHF. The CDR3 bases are TGTGCCAGCAGCTCCGACAGGAATTCACCCCTCCACTTT.